Below are 20 T cell receptor beta chains sequenced from a single sample in a study of shared clonotypes between healthy human individuals. Generated by immunoSEQ multiplex PCR, the TCRdb table keeps only in-frame clones and is missing some. The sample holds 450,000 to 500,000 clones, 65% to 85% seen once. Sequencing was done on a sample of PBMCs. These receptors were taken from a middle-aged woman in good health. Some clones in this sample may be carry-over from other donors' samples.

This chain uses TRBV15 with TRBJ1-1; D possibly corresponds to TRBD1 (6 bases). This CDR3 region has 13 residues. Trimming took off 3 bases at V and 1 base at J, with 6 bases between the two ends. Germline V gives CDR1 LNHNV, CDR2 YYDKDF (reference sequence). CDR3 protein: CATSRTGNTEAFF. Here the CDR3 DNA reads TGTGCCACCAGCAGGACAGGGAACACTGAAGCTTTCTTT. The variable domain in full, completed from reference TRBV15 and TRBJ1-1, reads DAMVIQNPRYQVTQFGKPVTLSCSQTLNHNVMYWYQQKSSQAPKLLFHYYDKDFNNEADTPDNFQSRRPNTSFCFLDIRSPGLGDTAMYLCATSRTGNTEAFFGQGTRLTVV.

The J gene is TRBJ2-4, the V gene TRBV5-1; 9 bases line up with TRBD2. The CDR3 runs 16 residues. Germline-derived CDR1 and CDR2 are SGHRS and YFSETQ. The V and J ends lost 3 bases and 7 bases, in that order; junction bases with no gene match: 11. The CDR3, as DNA: TGCGCCAGCAGCTCCCTTACCGGGACTAGCCTCAACATTCAGTACTTC. This codes for CASSSLTGTSLNIQYF.

The chain combines TRBV7-2 with TRBJ2-4; D possibly corresponds to TRBD1 (6 bases). Looked up from germline, CDR1 is SGHTA and CDR2 is FQGNSA. Deletions cut 5 bases from V and 4 bases from J, with 9 bases between. This CDR3 contains 13 residues. The CDR3 nucleotides are TGTGCCAGCAGCCCAGGACAGAAAAACATTCAGTACTTC. Translating it yields CASSPGQKNIQYF.

V is TRBV7-6 and J is TRBJ1-4, with D possibly being TRBD1 (6 bases). The CDR3 covers 15 residues. Germline loops: CDR1 SGHVS, CDR2 FNYEAQ. V lost 5 bases, J lost 7 bases, and 17 bases lay in between. The CDR3 here is CASSTRQGTSEKLFF. The CDR3 DNA is TGTGCCAGCAGCACCCGGCAAGGGACAAGTGAAAAACTGTTTTTT.

The V call is TRBV7-9, the J call TRBJ2-3, with D hard to call. Trimming took 5 bases from V and 4 from J, leaving 7 bases between them. CDR3 size: 12 residues. Germline V lookup: CDR1 SEHNR, CDR2 FQNEAQ (reference sequence). This CDR3 is CASSLLADTQYF. CDR3 nucleotides: TGTGCCAGCAGCCTCCTAGCAGATACGCAGTATTTT.

There are a few counts of this clone. This chain uses TRBV5-6 with TRBJ1-2; a possible D gene is TRBD1 (5 bases). Between the trimmed V and J ends, which lost 2 bases and 7 bases, there was a span of 15 bases. The V gene's germline CDR1 is SGHDT and CDR2 YYEEEE. CDR3 size: 14 residues. The DNA of the CDR3 is TGTGCCAGCAGCTTCTCAGGCGGCGGGGGTGGCTACACCTTC. This gives the protein CASSFSGGGGGYTF.

The gene calls are TRBV29-1 and TRBJ2-3; TRBD2 is a possible D gene (6 bases). This CDR3 contains 15 residues. V was shortened by 3 bases and J by 3 bases, with 16 bases between the two germline ends. Looked up from germline, CDR1 is SQVTM and CDR2 is ANQGSEA. The CDR3 sequence is CSVEVPGRTTDTQYF. The CDR3 coding sequence is TGCAGCGTTGAGGTGCCAGGGAGGACGACAGATACGCAGTATTTT.

This clone came up many times. The same CDR3 is also encoded by other DNA sequences in this sample. This sequence joins TRBV7-8 and TRBJ1-3; D remains ambiguous. The V gene lost 4 bases and the J gene lost 0 bases, with 19 bases spanning the gap. The CDR3 runs to 18 residues. Germline V gives CDR1 SGHVS, CDR2 FQNEAQ. CDR3 coding DNA: TGTGCCAGCAGCTCCAGGACTAGAGGCGGAAGCTCTGGAAACACCATATATTTT. Its protein is CASSSRTRGGSSGNTIYF.

The V and J genes are TRBV6-5 and TRBJ2-3, with D perhaps TRBD1 or TRBD2 (5 bases each). This CDR3 comprises 14 residues. Trimming took 6 bases from V and 2 from J, leaving 12 bases between them. CDR1 is MNHEY and CDR2 is SVGAGI in the germline V gene. Written as DNA, the CDR3 is TGTGCCAGCAGAAAAGAGGGGACCACAGATACGCAGTATTTT. This translates into CASRKEGTTDTQYF.

This sequence joins TRBV9 and TRBJ2-3, with 7 bases fitting TRBD2. The CDR3 is 15 residues long. Per germline, CDR1 SGDLS and CDR2 YYNGEE. Trimming removed 1 base from V and 2 bases from J; junction bases left unmatched: 4. The CDR3 here is CASSVLAAATDTQYF. The CDR3 bases are TGTGCCAGCAGCGTACTAGCGGCCGCCACAGATACGCAGTATTTT.

This clone has only a few counts. The V call is TRBV28, the J call TRBJ1-2, with TRBD1 identical over 10 bases. The germline V gene has CDR1 MDHEN and CDR2 SYDVKM. The CDR3 loop spans 17 amino acids. V lost 6 bases, J lost 2 bases, and 12 bases stayed unmatched. The CDR3 loop is CASRPRDRGHQNYGYTF. The CDR3 region has the DNA TGTGCCAGCAGACCCCGGGACAGGGGCCACCAAAACTATGGCTACACCTTC.

The chain carries TRBV30 and TRBJ2-2; 9 bases are shared with TRBD1. Germline CDR1 reads GTSNPN; CDR2 reads SVGIG (reference sequence). This CDR3 is 14 amino acids long. With V trimmed by 4 bases and J by 5 bases, 5 bases remained unmatched. The CDR3 sequence: CAWTTGGWTGELFF. The DNA for the CDR3 is TGTGCCTGGACGACAGGGGGTTGGACCGGGGAGCTGTTTTTT.

The chain carries TRBV15 and TRBJ2-5, with TRBD2 matching over 13 bases. J was trimmed by 7 bases and V by 0 bases; bases with no gene match: 8. The germline gives CDR1 LNHNV, CDR2 YYDKDF (reference sequence). The CDR3 length is 17 residues. The CDR3 bases are TGTGCCACCAGCAGAGATGGGGGGACTAGCGGGGCGGGGACCCAGTACTTC. Protein product: CATSRDGGTSGAGTQYF.

The chain couples TRBV7-2 to TRBJ1-1; TRBD1 is a possible D gene (5 bases). The CDR3 runs to 15 residues. Per the germline V gene, CDR1 is SGHTA and CDR2 is FQGNSA. V lost 4 bases and J 1 base, leaving 13 bases between the germline ends. The CDR3 nucleotides read TGTGCCAGCAGCTGGAGGGGTCGGCAGAACACTGAAGCTTTCTTT. Translating gives CASSWRGRQNTEAFF.

This chain connects TRBV25-1 to TRBJ2-5; D unclear. This CDR3 is built from 14 residues. V was trimmed by 0 bases and J by 3 bases, leaving 8 bases between them. The germline CDR1 and CDR2 sequences are MGHDK and SYGVNS. CDR3 protein: CASSEYGDKETQYF. CDR3 DNA sequence: TGTGCCAGCAGTGAATATGGAGACAAAGAGACCCAGTACTTC.

With respect to this clone: The junction departs from germline at one end; a sequencing error may be responsible. The gene calls are TRBV7-7 and TRBJ2-3, with a weak D call TRBD1 (7 bases). The CDR3 has 14 amino acids. Germline-derived CDR1 and CDR2 are SSHAT and FNYEAQ (reference sequence). The CDR3 region is CASSRGTGTDTQYF. In nucleotides, the CDR3 is TGTGCTAGCAGCCGCGGGACAGGCACAGATACGCAGTATTTT.

This clone was picked up one time. This likely stems from a read error, as it lies one base from a far larger clone. V gene TRBV6-5 combines with J gene TRBJ2-6, with D unresolved. The CDR3 is 14 residues long. Germline lookup yields CDR1 MNHEY and CDR2 SVGAGI. V was cut by 4 bases and J by 4 bases, with 8 bases left in between. Here the CDR3 reads CASSSLIGANVLTF. The CDR3 DNA reads TGTGCCAGCAGTTCGCTTATCGGGGCCAACGTCCTGACTTTC.

As regards this clone: This sample also contains other DNA sequences that code for the same CDR3. This chain links TRBV5-1 with TRBJ2-1; 8 bases fit TRBD2. Looked up from germline, CDR1 is SGHRS and CDR2 is YFSETQ. The CDR3 totals 15 residues. V lost 0 bases, J lost 4 bases, and 3 bases stayed unmatched. The CDR3 protein is CASSLGTGGYNEQFF. The CDR3 DNA follows: TGCGCCAGCAGCTTGGGGACGGGAGGGTACAATGAGCAGTTCTTC.

The genes are TRBV11-2 and TRBJ2-7; 8 bases align to TRBD2. Germline V gene lookup returns CDR1 SGHAT and CDR2 FQNNGV. The CDR3 sequence is 14 residues long. Trimming took 5 bases from V and 2 from J; bases not matched to a gene: 5. Here the CDR3 DNA reads TGTGCCAGCAGCCTGAGCGGGAGTACCTACGAGCAGTACTTC. This gives the protein CASSLSGSTYEQYF. The full variable domain, with the rest looked up from reference TRBV11-2 and TRBJ2-7, is EAGVAQSPRYKIIEKRQSVAFWCNPISGHATLYWYQQILGQGPKLLIQFQNNGVVDDSQLPKDRFSAERLKGVDSTLKIQPAKLEDSAVYLCASSLSGSTYEQYFGPGTRLTVT.

This chain connects TRBV25-1 to TRBJ2-1, with 9 bases aligning to TRBD1. CDR1 is MGHDK, CDR2 SYGVNS, per germline. With 5 bases clipped from V and 3 bases from J, the junction kept 11 bases outside the gene matches. The CDR3 contains 17 residues. The CDR3 sequence: CASSPLFGTGFYNEQFF. Here the CDR3 DNA reads TGTGCCAGCAGTCCGCTCTTCGGGACAGGGTTCTACAATGAGCAGTTCTTC.